The present T cell receptor (beta chain) was sequenced within a study of cytomegalovirus exposure and HLA in healthy donors. As for this clone: Its antigen remains unknown.

Use of 60 Vbeta and 13 Jbeta primers characterized the PCR. Generated by immunoSEQ multiplex PCR, the TCRdb table keeps only in-frame clones and is missing some. The sample includes fewer than 200,000 clones, about three quarters seen only once; the top ten take approximately 2.8%. Whole-study results and caveats: Versus the approximately 700-donor mean, an Asian-associated ancestry cluster reportedly showed fewer N-insertions in a later analysis. Most likely, a cluster of highly shared sequence variants arose as a sequencing artifact.

All donors participated as healthy donors of bone marrow. Material: PBMCs. This receptor was identified in a woman in her 30s in good health and CMV-seronegative.

The CDR3 sequence: CASSEQGGPNEKLFF. CDR3 coding DNA: TGTGCCAGCAGTGAACAGGGGGGACCTAATGAAAAACTGTTTTTT. The chain links TRBV6-4 to TRBJ1-4; 8 bases fit TRBD1. CDR3 size: 15 residues. Losses at the gene ends were 3 bases for V and 3 bases for J; bases not matched to a gene: 3. Germline V lookup: CDR1 MRHNA, CDR2 SNTAGT.